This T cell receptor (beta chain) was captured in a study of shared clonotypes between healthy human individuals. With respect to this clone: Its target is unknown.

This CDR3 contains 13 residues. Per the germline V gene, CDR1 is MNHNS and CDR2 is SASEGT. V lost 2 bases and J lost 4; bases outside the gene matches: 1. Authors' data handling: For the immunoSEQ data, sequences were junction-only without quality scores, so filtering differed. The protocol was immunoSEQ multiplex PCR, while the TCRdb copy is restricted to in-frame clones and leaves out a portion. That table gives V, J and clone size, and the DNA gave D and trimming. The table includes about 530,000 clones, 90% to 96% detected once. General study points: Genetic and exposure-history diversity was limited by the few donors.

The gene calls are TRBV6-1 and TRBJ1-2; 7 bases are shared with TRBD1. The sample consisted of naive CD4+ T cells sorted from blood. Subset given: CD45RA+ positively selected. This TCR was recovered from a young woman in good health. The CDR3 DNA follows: TGTGCCAGCAGTGAATGGGACAGCTATGGCTACACCTTC. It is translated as CASSEWDSYGYTF.